Listed here are 22 T cell receptor beta chains from one sample, sequenced in a study of human T cells and chemical hapten exposure. Total RNA came from unfractionated whole blood. From the 5' RACE reads, TCRdb called clonotypes with MiXCR, one entry per CDR3 protein. Of about 140,000 distinct CDR3 sequences listed, around 4% are singletons. These receptors were obtained from a female donor in good health.

This clonotype was observed many times. The genes are TRBV28 and TRBJ2-3; 14 bases are shared with TRBD2. CDR3 length: 17 residues. The V segment lost 5 bases and the J segment 2 bases; nucleotides outside the gene matches: 6. Germline-derived CDR1 and CDR2 are MDHEN and SYDVKM. The CDR3 bases are TGTGCCAGCAGTCCATGGACTAGCGGGGGGCCCACAGATACGCAGTATTTT. Translated: CASSPWTSGGPTDTQYF.

This clonotype was detected ten times or more. The chain is built from TRBV6-5 and TRBJ2-7; 8 positions agree with TRBD2. The V segment lost 9 bases and the J segment 1 base; nucleotides outside the gene matches: 8. Germline CDR1 reads MNHEY; CDR2 reads SVGAGI. The CDR3 is 14 residues long. The CDR3 DNA reads as TGTGCCAGTACCCCCGGGGGGGGGTCCTACGAGCAGTACTTC. Encoded protein: CASTPGGGSYEQYF.

This clonotype was found many times. The rearrangement joins TRBV4-2 to TRBJ1-4; possibly TRBD1 for D (5 bases). Trimming cost V 1 base and J 8 bases, with 14 bases left between them. The length of the CDR3 is 15 residues. Per the germline V gene, CDR1 is LGHNA and CDR2 is YNFKEQ. The DNA for the CDR3 is TGTGCCAGCAGCCAAGGCCCGACTGGGGCGGAAAAACTGTTTTTT. This encodes CASSQGPTGAEKLFF.

This clonotype was counted ten times or more. The rearrangement uses TRBV7-2 and TRBJ2-1; 7 bases align to TRBD1. The CDR3 length is 19 residues. The germline CDR1 and CDR2 sequences are SGHTA and FQGNSA. The V gene end was trimmed by 3 bases and the J gene end by 6 bases; junction bases not matched to a gene: 20. CDR3 region: CASSFPGTDRERGGNEQFF. DNA of the CDR3: TGTGCCAGCAGCTTTCCCGGGACCGACAGGGAAAGGGGTGGCAATGAGCAGTTCTTC.

This clonotype appeared many times. This CDR3 reads CASSPELAGEADTQYF. The CDR3 DNA sequence: TGTGCCAGCAGTCCCGAACTAGCGGGGGAGGCGGATACGCAGTATTTT. The rearrangement links TRBV27 to TRBJ2-3, with TRBD2 identical over 11 bases. Per the germline V gene, CDR1 is MNHEY and CDR2 is SMNVEV (reference sequence). This CDR3 is 16 amino acids long. Trimming cost V 5 bases and J 6 bases; bases outside gene matches: 10.

Concerning this clonotype: Just one base apart from a much larger clone, this may be a read error. This sequence joins TRBV7-2 and TRBJ2-2; the D gene could be TRBD1 or TRBD2 (5 bases each). The CDR3 totals 16 residues. Germline V CDR1 and CDR2: SGHTA, FQGNSA. Deletions cut 2 bases from V and 6 bases from J, with 16 bases between. In DNA, the CDR3 is TGTGCCAGCAGCTTATTGCTAGGGGCGGGCGCCGGGGAGCTGTTTTTT. Translated, it gives CASSLLLGAGAGELFF.

This clonotype was seen at least ten times. This CDR3 reads CASSLSVGRPPGYTF. The CDR3 nucleotides read TGTGCCAGCAGTTTATCGGTAGGCAGGCCGCCTGGCTACACCTTC. The rearrangement links TRBV27 to TRBJ1-2, with D hard to call. Germline V gene lookup returns CDR1 MNHEY and CDR2 SMNVEV (reference sequence). CDR3 length: 15 residues. Trimming cost V 0 bases and J 7 bases, with 15 bases left between them.

In this sample, this clonotype turned up many times. This sequence joins TRBV6-1 and TRBJ2-3, with D unresolved. Germline CDR1 and CDR2: MNHNS and SASEGT. This CDR3 contains 13 residues. The V end was cut by 0 bases, the J end by 6 bases, with 7 bases between. CDR3 loop: CASSEAPGDTQYF. In nucleotides, the CDR3 is TGTGCCAGCAGTGAAGCGCCCGGTGATACGCAGTATTTT.

This clonotype was detected many times. The chain is built from TRBV29-1 and TRBJ1-1, with a weak D call TRBD1 (6 bases). The CDR3 spans 15 residues. Trimming removed 1 base at V and 4 bases at J, with 16 bases between. CDR1 and CDR2 (germline): SQVTM, ANQGSEA. CDR3 nucleotides: TGCAGCGTTGAAGCCTCCGGGACACCTGTCACTGAAGCTTTCTTT. Its protein product is CSVEASGTPVTEAFF.

This clonotype was detected a few times. The chain employs TRBV5-4 and TRBJ2-7; D gene unclear. Trimming pared 0 bases from V and 2 bases from J, leaving 12 bases between. This CDR3 is 15 amino acids long. Germline values: CDR1 SGHNT, CDR2 YYREEE (reference sequence). CDR3 sequence reads: CASSLAGRAAYEQYF. The CDR3 nucleotides are TGTGCCAGCAGCTTGGCAGGTAGGGCTGCCTACGAGCAGTACTTC.

This clonotype was seen more than once but under ten times. This chain joins TRBV18 and TRBJ2-1, with TRBD2 as a possible D gene (6 bases). Trimming removed 3 bases from V and 6 bases from J, with 24 bases in between. Germline CDR1 reads KGHSH; CDR2 reads LQKENI. There are 18 residues in the CDR3. CDR3 loop: CASSPSGAGRLWGNEQFF. CDR3 sequence (DNA): TGTGCCAGCTCACCGTCCGGGGCGGGGAGATTGTGGGGCAATGAGCAGTTCTTC.

This clonotype was recorded a few times. The V and J genes are TRBV18 and TRBJ2-2; 8 nucleotides agree with TRBD1. CDR3 length equals 16 residues. In germline, CDR1 is KGHSH, CDR2 LQKENI. Trimming cost V 3 bases and J 12 bases; bases outside gene matches: 15. CDR3 coding DNA: TGTGCCAGCTCACCCGTACAGGGGGAAGGAACCGCTCAGCTGTTTTTT. Protein: CASSPVQGEGTAQLFF. Based on the CDR3 plus reference TRBV18 and TRBJ2-2, the full variable domain is NAGVMQNPRHLVRRRGQEARLRCSPMKGHSHVYWYRQLPEEGLKFMVYLQKENIIDESGMPKERFSAEFPKEGPSILRIQQVVRGDSAAYFCASSPVQGEGTAQLFFGEGSRLTVL.

The chain has TRBV2 and TRBJ2-5; D is uncertain. Germline CDR1 is SNHLY and CDR2 is FYNNEI. The V and J ends lost 8 bases and 1 base respectively, with 5 bases between them. The CDR3 extends over 11 amino acids. CDR3 in amino acids: CASPFQETQYF. The CDR3 DNA sequence: TGTGCCAGCCCTTTCCAAGAGACCCAGTACTTC. Based on the CDR3 plus reference TRBV2 and TRBJ2-5, the full variable domain is EPEVTQTPSHQVTQMGQEVILRCVPISNHLYFYWYRQILGQKVEFLVSFYNNEISEKSEIFDDQFSVERPDGSNFTLKIRSTKLEDSAMYFCASPFQETQYFGPGTRLLVL.

For this clonotype: This sequence may be a read error, since a much larger clone differs from it by one base. The chain is built from TRBV12-3 or TRBV12-4 and TRBJ1-2; the match to TRBD1 covers 9 bases. The CDR3 contains 14 residues. The CDR3 nucleotides read TGTGCCAGCAGTTTCGGGACAGGGCACTATGGCTGCACCTTC. The encoded protein is CASSFGTGHYGCTF.

This chain connects TRBV10-3 to TRBJ2-7; D gene unclear. V was trimmed by 3 bases and J by 3 bases, leaving 3 bases between them. The CDR3 runs 11 residues. The germline V gene encodes CDR1 ENHRY and CDR2 SYGVKD. CDR3 sequence (DNA): TGTGCCATCAGTGACCTCTACGAGCAGTACTTC. This gives the protein CAISDLYEQYF.

The table lists this clonotype with many counts. The chain couples TRBV5-1 to TRBJ2-3; 9 positions agree with TRBD1. The junction had 9 bases not matched to a gene; V was cut back by 5 bases and J by 2 bases. Germline assignment: CDR1 SGHRS and CDR2 YFSETQ. This CDR3 has 16 amino acids. The CDR3, as DNA: TGCGCCAGCAGTCCCGCAGACAGGGGGATCACAGATACGCAGTATTTT. It translates to CASSPADRGITDTQYF.

This clonotype was picked up many times. The V and J genes are TRBV7-2 and TRBJ2-1; 7 bases fit TRBD2. This CDR3 region has 15 residues. The J segment lost 2 bases and the V segment lost 6 bases, leaving 7 bases of the junction unmatched. From germline, CDR1 is SGHTA and CDR2 FQGNSA. The DNA for the CDR3 is TGTGCCAGCAGTTCCGGGAGGACCCCCTACAATGAGCAGTTCTTC. Translated: CASSSGRTPYNEQFF.

The table lists this clonotype with many counts. The chain has TRBV2 and TRBJ1-5; D is ambiguous. The CDR3 runs 15 residues. Germline assignment: CDR1 SNHLY and CDR2 FYNNEI. V was pared by 8 bases and J by 6 bases, with 20 bases between. CDR3 sequence (DNA): TGTGCCAGCGTACAGTCTCGGGGAATGGGTCAGCCCCAGCATTTT. Translating gives CASVQSRGMGQPQHF.

The table lists this clonotype with a few counts. The J gene is TRBJ1-6, the V gene TRBV2, with 7 bases that match TRBD1. CDR3 length: 14 residues. The trim removed 1 base at V and 11 bases at J, leaving 5 bases unmatched. Germline V gives CDR1 SNHLY, CDR2 FYNNEI. The CDR3 spells CASSEGRGVAPLHF. The CDR3, as DNA: TGTGCCAGCAGTGAAGGCAGGGGGGTCGCACCCCTCCACTTT.

This clonotype was seen many times. The genes are TRBV24-1 and TRBJ2-2, with 7 bases that match TRBD1. Germline loops: CDR1 KGHDR, CDR2 SFDVKD. V was pared by 5 bases and J by 5 bases, with 4 bases of the junction left unmatched. The CDR3 length is 14 residues. The CDR3 region has the DNA TGTGCCACCAGTGGAGGGGGCAGTACCGGGGAGCTGTTTTTT. Protein: CATSGGGSTGELFF.

The sample holds many counts of this clonotype. CDR3 DNA sequence: TGTGCCAGCAGTGAGGTGGCCAGGGCGCTGGATACGCAGTATTTT. It encodes CASSEVARALDTQYF. This chain links TRBV2 with TRBJ2-3; D perhaps matches TRBD1 (5 bases). This CDR3 contains 15 residues. CDR1 is SNHLY and CDR2 is FYNNEI in the germline V gene. The germline V and J ends were trimmed by 3 bases and 6 bases, with 16 bases remaining between them.

This clonotype showed up many times. The chain carries TRBV6-2 or TRBV6-3 and TRBJ2-2; 8 bases agree with TRBD1. Germline CDR1 is MNHEY and CDR2 is SVGEGT. The ends lost 8 bases at V and 6 bases at J; junction bases unmatched: 8. The CDR3 runs 14 residues. The CDR3 coding sequence is TGTGCCAGCGGACAAATGACAGGGGCCGGGGAGCTGTTTTTT. It encodes CASGQMTGAGELFF.